The 3 T cell receptor beta chains presented below share a single source sample, sequenced in a study of blood T cell repertoires in COVID-19. Clones were sequenced by immunoSEQ multiplex PCR, and TCRdb holds only the in-frame ones, with some missing. The data show 200,000 to 250,000 clones, roughly four fifths seen once. Sequenced sample: peripheral blood. The receptors derive from an elderly woman with COVID-19, enrolled during active disease.

This clone occurred a few times. The rearrangement uses TRBV12-5 and TRBJ1-5; D unclear. This CDR3 is 12 amino acids long. CDR1 LGHNT and CDR2 FRNRAP come from the germline V gene. Trimming shortened V by 1 base and J by 6 bases, and 4 bases separated the two germline ends. CDR3 sequence reads: CASGLGSQPQHF. CDR3 nucleotides: TGTGCTAGTGGTTTGGGGAGTCAGCCCCAGCATTTT.

The chain recombines TRBV5-1 with TRBJ2-7; a possible D gene is TRBD2 (6 bases). Per the germline V gene, CDR1 is SGHRS and CDR2 is YFSETQ. V lost 1 base, J lost 5 bases, and 16 bases lay in between. This CDR3 spans 15 amino acids. The CDR3 coding sequence is TGCGCCAGCAGCTTGTCGGGGGAGCGCCGGGACGAGCAGTACTTC. Translating it yields CASSLSGERRDEQYF.

This chain joins TRBV9 and TRBJ1-1; D remains ambiguous. The CDR3 is made up of 15 amino acids. V lost 0 bases and J lost 2, with 11 bases in between. From germline, CDR1 is SGDLS and CDR2 YYNGEE. The CDR3 is CASSVGGHVNTEAFF. DNA of the CDR3: TGTGCCAGCAGCGTAGGAGGGCATGTCAACACTGAAGCTTTCTTT.